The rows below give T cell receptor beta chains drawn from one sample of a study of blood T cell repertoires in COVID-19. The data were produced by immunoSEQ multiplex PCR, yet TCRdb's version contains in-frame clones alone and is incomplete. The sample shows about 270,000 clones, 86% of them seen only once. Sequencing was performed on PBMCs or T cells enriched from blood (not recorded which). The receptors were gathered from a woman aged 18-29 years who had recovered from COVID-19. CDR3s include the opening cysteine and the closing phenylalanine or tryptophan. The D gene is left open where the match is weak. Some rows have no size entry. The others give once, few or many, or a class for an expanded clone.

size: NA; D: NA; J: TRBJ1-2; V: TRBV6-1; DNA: TGTGCCAGCAGTGACACATTAAGACAGGAACGAGGTGGCTACACCTTC; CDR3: CASSDTLRQERGGYTF
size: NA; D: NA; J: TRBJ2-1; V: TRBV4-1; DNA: TGCGCCAGCAGCCAAGGGGTACGGGATGGGTACAATGAGCAGTTCTTC; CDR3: CASSQGVRDGYNEQFF
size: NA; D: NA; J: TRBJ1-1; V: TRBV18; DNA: TGTGCCAGCTCACCGGCCCTCGGGGAGGGCCGGACTGAAGCTTTCTTT; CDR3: CASSPALGEGRTEAFF
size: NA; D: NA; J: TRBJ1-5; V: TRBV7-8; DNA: TGTGCCAGCAGCCCGTCGGGGGGCGGCAATCAGCCCCAGCATTTT; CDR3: CASSPSGGGNQPQHF
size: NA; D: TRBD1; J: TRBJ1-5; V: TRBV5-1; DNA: TGCGCCAGCAGTTGGACCGGGACAGCTAATCAGCCCCAGCATTTT; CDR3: CASSWTGTANQPQHF
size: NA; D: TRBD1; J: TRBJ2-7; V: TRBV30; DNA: TGTGCCTGGACAGGTCCCTTACAGGGGGCCAAGCAGTACTTC; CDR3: CAWTGPLQGAKQYF
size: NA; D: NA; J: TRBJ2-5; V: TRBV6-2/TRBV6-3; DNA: TGTGCCAGCAGTTCGGGAAAGACCCAGTACTTC; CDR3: CASSSGKTQYF
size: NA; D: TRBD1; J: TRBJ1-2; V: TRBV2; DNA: TGTGCCAGCAGTGAAGCGCTTCAGGGGACAGCTAGCTACACCTTC; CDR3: CASSEALQGTASYTF
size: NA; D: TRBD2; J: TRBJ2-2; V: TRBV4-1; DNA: TGCGCCAGCAGCCCGTCCGGGACTAGCGCACTCGGGGCGAACACCGGGGAGCTGTTTTTT; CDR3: CASSPSGTSALGANTGELFF
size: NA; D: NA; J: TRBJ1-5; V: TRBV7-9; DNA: TGTGCCAGCAGCACCGAGAGTCAGCCCCAGCATTTT; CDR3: CASSTESQPQHF
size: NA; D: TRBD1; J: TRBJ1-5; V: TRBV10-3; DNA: TGTGCCATCAGTGAGGAAGGAGGACAGGCGTACAATCAGCCCCAGCATTTT; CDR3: CAISEEGGQAYNQPQHF
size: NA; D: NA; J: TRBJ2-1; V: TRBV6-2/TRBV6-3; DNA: TGTGCCAGCAGTTACGAAGACTTCGGGGATGAGCAGTTCTTC; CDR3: CASSYEDFGDEQFF
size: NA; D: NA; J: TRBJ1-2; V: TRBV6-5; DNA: TGTGCCAGCACCACCACGGCGGTTAGCTATGGCTACACCTTC; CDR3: CASTTTAVSYGYTF
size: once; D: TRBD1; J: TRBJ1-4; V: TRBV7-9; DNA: TGTGCCAGCAGGACCCGGGACAGCAATGAAAAACTGTTTTTT; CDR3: CASRTRDSNEKLFF
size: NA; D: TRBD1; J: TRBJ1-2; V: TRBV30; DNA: TGTGCCTGGAGCCGGGACAGGAACTCTGGCTACACCTTC; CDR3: CAWSRDRNSGYTF
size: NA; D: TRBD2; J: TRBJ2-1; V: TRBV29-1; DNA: TGCAGCGTTGCTTTAGCGGGAGTGGGCGGGCAGTTCTTC; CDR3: CSVALAGVGGQFF
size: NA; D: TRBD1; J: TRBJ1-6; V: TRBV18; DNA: TGTGCCAGCTCGACAGGGGGAGATAATTCACCCCTCCACTTT; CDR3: CASSTGGDNSPLHF
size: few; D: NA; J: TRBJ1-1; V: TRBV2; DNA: TGTGCCAGCAGTCAGGCTCTGAACACTGAAGCTTTCTTT; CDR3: CASSQALNTEAFF
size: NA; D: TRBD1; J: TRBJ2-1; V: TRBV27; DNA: TGTGCCAGCAGTTTATGGACAGGGGTCGGTAATGAGCAGTTCTTC; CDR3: CASSLWTGVGNEQFF
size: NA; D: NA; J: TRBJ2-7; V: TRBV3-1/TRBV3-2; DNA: TGTGCCAGCAGCCAAGTTGGGGAGGTTAGGATGAACGAGCAGTACTTC; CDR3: CASSQVGEVRMNEQYF
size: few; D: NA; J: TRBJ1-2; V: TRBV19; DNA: TGTGCCAACCCCCGGCGGTGGATAGTATGTGGCTACACCTTC; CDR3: CANPRRWIVCGYTF